Each of the 23 T cell receptor beta chains below was sequenced from the same sample in a study of PD-L1 blockade in urothelial cancer. Assay used: immunoSEQ multiplex PCR; TCRdb lists only in-frame clones, some missing. The repertoire holds tens of thousands of clones, with approximately 75% as singletons. Sequences were derived from PBMCs, sampled around atezolizumab (anti-PD-L1) treatment. These receptors all stem from a man aged 70 or older with urothelial cancer.

V is TRBV7-9 and J is TRBJ2-1; TRBD2 matches at 8 bases. CDR3 length: 16 amino acids. In germline, CDR1 is SEHNR, CDR2 FQNEAQ (reference sequence). Trimming at V came to 1 base and at J to 2 bases, leaving 4 bases not matched to a gene. CDR3 in amino acids: CASSLGGGGTYNEQFF. As DNA, the CDR3 is TGTGCCAGCAGCTTAGGGGGCGGGGGGACCTACAATGAGCAGTTCTTC.

V is TRBV15 and J is TRBJ2-1; 10 nucleotides match TRBD2. The junction had 2 bases not matched to a gene; V was cut back by 3 bases and J by 3 bases. Germline V gives CDR1 LNHNV, CDR2 YYDKDF (reference sequence). The CDR3 extends over 15 amino acids. The CDR3 here is CATSSRTSGYNEQFF. The CDR3 DNA reads TGTGCCACCAGCAGCCGGACTAGCGGCTACAATGAGCAGTTCTTC.

This clone was seen just once. This chain joins TRBV7-9 and TRBJ2-1, with 9 bases matching TRBD2. Germline values: CDR1 SEHNR, CDR2 FQNEAQ (reference sequence). The CDR3 contains 15 residues. The trim removed 2 bases at V and 4 bases at J, leaving 3 bases unmatched. The DNA for the CDR3 is TGTGCCAGCAGCTTAAGGCTAGCGGGATACAATGAGCAGTTCTTC. This translates into CASSLRLAGYNEQFF.

The rearrangement uses TRBV9 and TRBJ2-2; 16 bases align to TRBD2. Germline CDR1 SGDLS, CDR2 YYNGEE. This CDR3 region has 16 residues. V gave up 5 bases and J gave up 7 bases; unmatched junction bases: 5. Here the CDR3 reads CASSEGLAGGHGELFF. The CDR3 nucleotides read TGTGCCAGCAGTGAGGGACTAGCGGGAGGGCACGGGGAGCTGTTTTTT. The whole variable domain, filled in from reference TRBV9 and TRBJ2-2, reads DSGVTQTPKHLITATGQRVTLRCSPRSGDLSVYWYQQSLDQGLQFLIQYYNGEERAKGNILERFSAQQFPDLHSELNLSSLELGDSALYFCASSEGLAGGHGELFFGEGSRLTVL.

The rearrangement uses TRBV11-1 and TRBJ2-7; D perhaps matches TRBD2 (5 bases). The V and J ends lost 4 bases and 1 base respectively, with 17 bases between them. CDR3 size: 16 residues. Germline CDR1 and CDR2: SGHAT and FQDESV (reference sequence). The chain's CDR3 is CASSSAPRTGSYEQYF. Written as DNA, the CDR3 is TGTGCCAGCAGCTCAGCACCCCGGACTGGATCCTACGAGCAGTACTTC.

The rearrangement links TRBV11-3 to TRBJ1-1; possible D gene TRBD1, 6 bases. V shed 5 bases and J shed 0 bases, with 13 bases lying between them. From germline, CDR1 is SGHNT and CDR2 YENEEA. This CDR3 has 15 residues. CDR3 sequence: CASSHRTVLNTEAFF. The CDR3 coding sequence is TGTGCCAGCAGCCACCGGACAGTTTTGAACACTGAAGCTTTCTTT.

V gene TRBV15 combines with J gene TRBJ1-2, with D tentatively TRBD1 (5 bases). This CDR3 contains 13 residues. Germline V CDR1 and CDR2: LNHNV, YYDKDF (reference sequence). The germline V and J ends were trimmed by 5 bases and 6 bases, with 13 bases remaining between them. The CDR3 DNA reads as TGTGCCACCAGCTGGTCAGGGATCAATGGCTACACCTTC. Translation gives CATSWSGINGYTF. The entire variable domain, with the rest obtained from reference TRBV15 and TRBJ1-2, is as follows: DAMVIQNPRYQVTQFGKPVTLSCSQTLNHNVMYWYQQKSSQAPKLLFHYYDKDFNNEADTPDNFQSRRPNTSFCFLDIRSPGLGDTAMYLCATSWSGINGYTFGSGTRLTVV.

The V gene is TRBV6-5, the J gene TRBJ1-1; 7 bases map to TRBD1. With V trimmed by 2 bases and J by 11 bases, 11 bases remained unmatched. The germline CDR1 and CDR2 sequences are MNHEY and SVGAGI. The CDR3 spans 14 residues. The CDR3 is CASSYRFPTGMAFF. The CDR3 coding sequence is TGTGCCAGCAGTTACCGATTTCCGACAGGGATGGCTTTCTTT.

This chain connects TRBV19 to TRBJ1-4, with D perhaps matching TRBD1 (5 bases). Germline V gene sequence: CDR1 LNHDA, CDR2 SQIVND (reference sequence). V gave up 8 bases and J gave up 5 bases, with 12 bases separating them. This CDR3 is built from 13 residues. CDR3 protein: CASHQGTNEKLFF. The CDR3 DNA reads TGTGCCAGTCATCAGGGAACAAATGAAAAACTGTTTTTT.

This chain's CDR3 is CSVLGGGGRTSYNEQFF. DNA of the CDR3: TGCAGCGTTCTTGGCGGGGGGGGACGGACCTCCTACAATGAGCAGTTCTTC. J is TRBJ2-1 and V is TRBV29-1, with 9 nucleotides matching TRBD2. The V gene end was trimmed by 5 bases and the J gene end by 0 bases; junction bases not matched to a gene: 11. There are 17 residues in the CDR3. CDR1 SQVTM and CDR2 ANQGSEA come from the germline V gene.

The chain has TRBV5-6 and TRBJ2-3; D may be TRBD2 (7 bases). V shed 3 bases and J shed 9 bases, with 11 bases lying between them. The CDR3 contains 12 residues. Per germline, CDR1 SGHDT and CDR2 YYEEEE. CDR3 sequence reads: CASSWGRGTQYF. The CDR3 DNA follows: TGTGCCAGCAGCTGGGGGAGGGGGACGCAGTATTTT.

The chain is built from TRBV5-1 and TRBJ1-2; D perhaps matches TRBD1 (6 bases). Germline CDR1 is SGHRS and CDR2 is YFSETQ. The CDR3 is made up of 14 amino acids. Trimming took 4 bases from V and 4 from J, leaving 14 bases between them. CDR3 nucleotides: TGCGCCAGCAGCGCCCAGGGGCTAACCTATGGCTACACCTTC. This sequence encodes CASSAQGLTYGYTF.

This chain links TRBV12-5 with TRBJ2-1, with 12 positions matching TRBD2. The CDR3 sequence is 15 residues long. Germline V CDR1 and CDR2: LGHNT, FRNRAP. The V and J ends lost 6 bases and 5 bases, in that order; junction bases with no gene match: 5. CDR3 amino acids: CASGPTSGRNNEQFF. CDR3 nucleotides: TGTGCTAGTGGCCCGACTAGCGGGAGAAACAATGAGCAGTTCTTC.

The chain joins TRBV6-1 to TRBJ1-2; tentative D call: TRBD1 (5 bases). V dropped 6 bases and J dropped 2 bases, with 13 bases sitting between them. Germline CDR1 reads MNHNS; CDR2 reads SASEGT. This CDR3 is built from 14 residues. CDR3 loop: CASRLREGNYGYTF. DNA for the CDR3: TGTGCCAGCAGACTCAGGGAAGGGAACTATGGCTACACCTTC.

The V call is TRBV11-3, the J call TRBJ2-2; the match to TRBD1 covers 9 bases. CDR3 size: 16 residues. Germline CDR1 SGHNT, CDR2 YENEEA. Trimming cost V 5 bases and J 6 bases; bases outside gene matches: 10. CDR3 amino acids: CASSTGQGLWSGELFF. CDR3 sequence (DNA): TGTGCCAGCAGCACAGGACAGGGGTTGTGGTCCGGGGAGCTGTTTTTT.

The chain links TRBV11-2 to TRBJ1-2, with D maybe TRBD1 (5 bases). Trimming cost V 0 bases and J 6 bases, with 11 bases left between them. CDR3 length equals 14 residues. Germline CDR1 is SGHAT and CDR2 is FQNNGV. The CDR3 loop reads CASSLDSGFHGYTF. CDR3 nucleotides: TGTGCCAGCAGCTTAGATTCAGGGTTCCATGGCTACACCTTC.

This clone was picked up a small number of times. The chain uses TRBV25-1 and TRBJ1-1, with TRBD1 matching over 7 bases. The CDR3 has 14 residues. Germline-derived CDR1 and CDR2 are MGHDK and SYGVNS. Trimming at V came to 6 bases and at J to 4 bases, leaving 8 bases not matched to a gene. The CDR3 reads CASSPRGQTTEAFF. As DNA, the CDR3 is TGTGCCAGCAGCCCCCGGGGACAGACCACTGAAGCTTTCTTT.

The J gene is TRBJ2-3, the V gene TRBV2; tentative D call: TRBD2 (7 bases). This CDR3 contains 14 residues. Germline loops: CDR1 SNHLY, CDR2 FYNNEI. V was shortened by 1 base and J by 8 bases, with 13 bases between the two germline ends. The CDR3 loop reads CASSEGGGLGTQYF. The CDR3, as DNA: TGTGCCAGCAGTGAAGGGGGGGGCTTAGGTACGCAGTATTTT.

This rearrangement joins TRBV19 to TRBJ1-2; D is perhaps TRBD1 (5 bases). Germline CDR1 is LNHDA and CDR2 is SQIVND (reference sequence). The CDR3 contains 14 residues. V lost 5 bases and J lost 1, with 11 bases in between. This CDR3 is CASSSTDSNYGYTF. CDR3 coding DNA: TGTGCCAGTAGTTCGACAGACAGTAACTATGGCTACACCTTC.

The rearrangement links TRBV2 to TRBJ1-1; a possible D gene is TRBD1 (5 bases). The CDR3 has 10 residues. The ends were cut back, 4 bases at V and 11 bases at J, with 8 bases in the middle. Germline values: CDR1 SNHLY, CDR2 FYNNEI. CDR3 in amino acids: CASSVGGAFF. CDR3 DNA: TGTGCCAGCAGTGTTGGGGGGGCTTTCTTT. Variable domain in full (rest from reference TRBV2 and TRBJ1-1): EPEVTQTPSHQVTQMGQEVILRCVPISNHLYFYWYRQILGQKVEFLVSFYNNEISEKSEIFDDQFSVERPDGSNFTLKIRSTKLEDSAMYFCASSVGGAFFGQGTRLTVV.

This clone was counted a few times. The J gene is TRBJ2-7, the V gene TRBV5-4, with 7 nucleotides matching TRBD2. The CDR3 extends over 14 amino acids. The germline V gene has CDR1 SGHNT and CDR2 YYREEE (reference sequence). V was pared by 0 bases and J by 2 bases, with 2 bases of the junction left unmatched. The DNA for the CDR3 is TGTGCCAGCAGCTTGGGAGGGAGGGCCTACGAGCAGTACTTC. This codes for CASSLGGRAYEQYF.

V and J are TRBV5-1 and TRBJ2-2, with 7 bases lining up with TRBD2. This CDR3 spans 15 amino acids. V dropped 0 bases and J dropped 4; count of bases not matched to a gene: 3. Germline CDR1 SGHRS, CDR2 YFSETQ. CDR3 coding DNA: TGCGCCAGCAGCTTGGCGTGGGGGGGCACCGGGGAGCTGTTTTTT. It translates to CASSLAWGGTGELFF.

The chain employs TRBV5-1 and TRBJ1-1; D call uncertain. The V gene's germline CDR1 is SGHRS and CDR2 YFSETQ. The CDR3 spans 14 residues. Trimming stripped 0 bases from V and 5 bases from J, with 11 bases between. The CDR3 region is CASSLAGKGTEAFF. The CDR3 coding sequence is TGCGCCAGCAGCTTGGCGGGGAAGGGAACTGAAGCTTTCTTT.